The rows below give T cell receptor beta chains drawn from one sample of a study of blood T cell repertoires in COVID-19. Sequenced by immunoSEQ multiplex PCR; TCRdb stores in-frame clones only, minus some. Among roughly 230,000 clones listed, around 83% were seen once. Sequencing was done on a sample of peripheral blood. The receptors originated from a man aged 35-49 years with acute or convalescent COVID-19. CDR3s include the opening cysteine and the closing phenylalanine or tryptophan. A D gene is named only where the DNA matches it firmly. Size is omitted from some rows. Given values are once, few, many or a class for expanded clones.

d_gene	j_gene	abundance	v_gene	CDR3aa	CDR3nt
TRBD1	TRBJ2-3	-	TRBV6-5	CASSFGQGATDTQYF	TGTGCCAGCAGTTTTGGACAGGGGGCCACAGATACGCAGTATTTT
-	TRBJ1-3	-	TRBV15	CATSRLPITTSGNTIYF	TGTGCCACCAGCAGACTGCCGATTACTACCTCTGGAAACACCATATATTTT
-	TRBJ1-2	-	TRBV19	CASTSWTEPNYGYTF	TGTGCCAGTACCTCCTGGACAGAGCCTAACTATGGCTACACCTTC
-	TRBJ2-7	-	TRBV5-1	CASSLGFSYEQYF	TGCGCCAGCAGCCTAGGATTCTCCTACGAGCAGTACTTC
-	TRBJ1-1	-	TRBV7-9	CASNFERNTEAFF	TGTGCCAGCAACTTTGAGAGGAACACTGAAGCTTTCTTT
-	TRBJ1-1	once	TRBV11-3	CASSSGGTANTEAFF	TGTGCCAGCAGCTCAGGCGGGACTGCGAACACTGAAGCTTTCTTT
-	TRBJ1-2	-	TRBV24-1	CATSEAAFYGYTF	TGTGCCACCAGTGAAGCGGCTTTCTATGGCTACACCTTC
TRBD2	TRBJ2-3	-	TRBV6-5	CASRVAGGSHTQYF	TGTGCCAGCAGGGTAGCGGGGGGCTCCCATACGCAGTATTTT
TRBD2	TRBJ2-7	once	TRBV5-5	CASSLVRPSGGTEQYF	TGTGCCAGCAGCTTGGTAAGACCTAGCGGGGGGACCGAGCAGTACTTC
TRBD2	TRBJ2-3	-	TRBV4-1	CASSPWGIASGGLDTQYF	TGCGCCAGCAGCCCCTGGGGCATTGCTAGCGGAGGGCTGGATACGCAGTATTTT
TRBD1	TRBJ1-5	-	TRBV12-5	CASGLPRTGGNQPQHF	TGTGCTAGTGGTTTGCCGCGGACAGGAGGGAATCAGCCCCAGCATTTT
-	TRBJ1-5	-	TRBV5-1	CASSLGADNQPQHF	TGCGCCAGCAGCTTGGGGGCAGACAATCAGCCCCAGCATTTT
-	TRBJ1-2	-	TRBV3-1/TRBV3-2	CASSGGTVANYGYTF	TGTGCCAGCAGCGGGGGGACCGTAGCTAACTATGGCTACACCTTC
-	TRBJ2-5	-	TRBV11-2	CASSKGQQETQYF	TGTGCCAGCAGTAAAGGACAGCAAGAGACCCAGTACTTC
TRBD2	TRBJ2-7	few	TRBV5-4	CASSPGLAEQYF	TGTGCCAGCAGCCCCGGACTAGCGGAGCAGTACTTC
-	TRBJ1-2	few	TRBV24-1	CATSDSEYYGYTF	TGTGCCACCAGTGATTCAGAATACTATGGCTACACCTTC